The 9 T cell receptor beta chains below come from one sample, sequenced in a study of cytomegalovirus exposure and HLA in healthy donors. Primers included in the PCR were 60 Vbeta and 13 Jbeta primers. The data were produced by immunoSEQ multiplex PCR, yet TCRdb's version contains in-frame clones alone and is incomplete. The repertoire includes more than 85,000 clones, roughly 86% of them detected once, and about 1.8% sits in the top ten. Sequenced input: PBMCs. The receptors originated from a man in his forties or fifties in good health and CMV-seronegative.

About this clone itself: Other DNA sequences within the sample encode an identical CDR3. J is TRBJ1-3 and V is TRBV5-4, with a possible D match to TRBD1 (6 bases). This CDR3 comprises 14 residues. Germline loops: CDR1 SGHNT, CDR2 YYREEE (reference sequence). V was pared by 2 bases and J by 0 bases, with 6 bases between. The CDR3 sequence is CASSLQGSGNTIYF. The CDR3 DNA reads TGTGCCAGCAGCTTACAGGGCTCTGGAAACACCATATATTTT.

The J gene is TRBJ1-5, the V gene TRBV7-2; D call uncertain. V shed 5 bases and J shed 0 bases, with 11 bases lying between them. Germline assignment: CDR1 SGHTA and CDR2 FQGNSA. The CDR3 loop spans 15 amino acids. As DNA, the CDR3 is TGTGCCAGCAGCCCGGGTCCGTTTAGCAATCAGCCCCAGCATTTT. This encodes CASSPGPFSNQPQHF.

The chain employs TRBV5-1 and TRBJ1-1; possible D gene TRBD1, 6 bases. Germline V gene sequence: CDR1 SGHRS, CDR2 YFSETQ. The CDR3 consists of 16 residues. V was cut by 4 bases and J by 0 bases, with 16 bases left in between. The CDR3 coding sequence is TGCGCCAGCAGCGTGAAACCGGGACAAGTGAACACTGAAGCTTTCTTT. The encoded protein is CASSVKPGQVNTEAFF.

The V call is TRBV7-9, the J call TRBJ2-3, with D possibly matching TRBD1 (5 bases). Per germline, CDR1 SEHNR and CDR2 FQNEAQ (reference sequence). The V gene lost 6 bases and the J gene lost 2 bases, with 6 bases spanning the gap. CDR3 length equals 12 residues. The CDR3 spells CASRDTTDTQYF. CDR3 nucleotides: TGTGCCAGCAGGGACACCACAGATACGCAGTATTTT.

The rearrangement joins TRBV18 to TRBJ1-5; D unresolved. Germline CDR1 and CDR2: KGHSH and LQKENI. This CDR3 is built from 14 residues. Between the trimmed V and J ends, which lost 3 bases and 7 bases, there was a span of 13 bases. This CDR3 is CASSPTGREQPQHF. For the CDR3, the DNA is TGTGCCAGCTCACCCACCGGCCGGGAACAGCCCCAGCATTTT.

The J gene is TRBJ1-2, the V gene TRBV6-5; unclear D gene. The CDR3 has 12 amino acids. The V end was cut by 11 bases, the J end by 4 bases, with 14 bases between. Per germline, CDR1 MNHEY and CDR2 SVGAGI. CDR3 amino acids: CASLSGIYGYTF. The CDR3 DNA reads TGTGCCTCCCTGTCAGGCATCTATGGCTACACCTTC.

The chain has TRBV27 and TRBJ2-3; 7 positions agree with TRBD1. The V segment lost 4 bases and the J segment 3 bases; nucleotides outside the gene matches: 13. The CDR3 covers 17 residues. CDR1 is MNHEY, CDR2 SMNVEV, per germline (reference sequence). In DNA form, the CDR3 reads TGTGCCAGCAGTTCCCACCGGCTTCCCAGGGGGACAGATACGCAGTATTTT. Its protein is CASSSHRLPRGTDTQYF.

This chain connects TRBV29-1 to TRBJ2-2; 8 nucleotides match TRBD2. The germline V gene encodes CDR1 SQVTM and CDR2 ANQGSEA. The V segment lost 7 bases and the J segment 7 bases; nucleotides outside the gene matches: 11. The CDR3 contains 14 residues. CDR3 nucleotides: TGCAGCGCAGACGGCGGGGGGCGAGGCGGGGAGCTGTTTTTT. Translation gives CSADGGGRGGELFF.

This rearrangement joins TRBV5-6 to TRBJ1-1; a possible D gene is TRBD1 (6 bases). CDR1 and CDR2 from the germline V gene are SGHDT and YYEEEE. Trimming pared 2 bases from V and 3 bases from J, leaving 11 bases between. This CDR3 is 14 amino acids long. In DNA form, the CDR3 reads TGTGCCAGCAGCTTCATCCCAGGGGACACTGAAGCTTTCTTT. This translates into CASSFIPGDTEAFF.